Ten or more counts support the clone carrying this T cell receptor (beta chain). What it binds is not known. Trimming took 2 bases from V and 5 from J, leaving 10 bases between them. The CDR3 has 15 amino acids. The germline V gene has CDR1 SGHTA and CDR2 FQGTGA. The data derive from a study of identical twins. General study points: Excess sharing between twins was weaker in beta out-of-frame sequences. The authors noted that invariant MAIT and iNKT cells could partly confound zero-insertion analyses. Twin-shared out-of-frame alpha sequences were enriched for low generation probability.

TCRdb re-derived calls from the 5' RACE reads in MiXCR, one entry per CDR3 protein. The sample lists roughly 700,000 distinct CDR3 sequences; 8% to 9% were seen once. These data were likewise used in another study, on yellow fever vaccine responses in identical twins. That work adds: Reported findings indicate that twins' vaccine T cell responses seemed partially convergent, partially personalized.

The rearrangement links TRBV7-3 to TRBJ1-6; TRBD1 might be the D (5 bases). Sequenced input: PBMCs. The receptor's source is a woman between 18 and 29 years old in good health. CDR3 in amino acids: CASSLLGDNNSPLHF. The CDR3 region has the DNA TGTGCCAGCAGCTTATTGGGGGATAATAATTCACCCCTCCACTTT. Drawing the rest from reference TRBV7-3 and TRBJ1-6, the complete variable domain is GAGVSQTPSNKVTEKGKYVELRCDPISGHTALYWYRQSLGQGPEFLIYFQGTGAADDSGLPNDRFFAVRPEGSVSTLKIQRTERGDSAVYLCASSLLGDNNSPLHFGNGTRLTVT.